The 16 T cell receptor beta chains presented below share a single source sample, sequenced in a study of cytomegalovirus exposure and HLA in healthy donors. PCR primers comprised 60 Vbeta and 13 Jbeta primers. The assay was immunoSEQ multiplex PCR, and TCRdb's table has in-frame clones only and misses some. The table shows around 100,000 clones, with around 86% occurring only once. The specimen was PBMCs. The receptors were gathered from a woman between 65 and 79 years old in good health and CMV-seropositive.

The V and J genes are TRBV7-6 and TRBJ1-2; 9 nucleotides match TRBD1. The germline V gene has CDR1 SGHVS and CDR2 FNYEAQ. The CDR3 totals 15 residues. The ends lost 3 bases at V and 4 bases at J; junction bases unmatched: 6. The CDR3 protein is CASSLGQGGLYGYTF. As DNA, the CDR3 is TGTGCCAGCAGCTTGGGACAGGGTGGTCTCTATGGCTACACCTTC.

The chain couples TRBV11-2 to TRBJ2-5; TRBD2 matches at 16 bases. CDR1 and CDR2 from the germline V gene are SGHAT and FQNNGV. The CDR3 totals 17 residues. V dropped 1 base and J dropped 4; count of bases not matched to a gene: 3. The CDR3 nucleotides read TGTGCCAGCAGCTTAGGCGGGACTAGCGGGAGGGGAGAGACCCAGTACTTC. Its translation is CASSLGGTSGRGETQYF.

This sequence joins TRBV28 and TRBJ1-1; D gene ambiguous. The V and J ends lost 6 bases and 4 bases respectively, with 9 bases between them. CDR3 length: 12 residues. CDR1 and CDR2 from the germline V gene are MDHEN and SYDVKM. The CDR3 region has the DNA TGTGCCAGCAGCTTGGAGTCCACTGAAGCTTTCTTT. Amino acids: CASSLESTEAFF.

This sequence joins TRBV15 and TRBJ1-6; D gene unclear. The germline CDR1 and CDR2 sequences are LNHNV and YYDKDF (reference sequence). Trimming cost V 3 bases and J 10 bases, with 10 bases left between them. The CDR3 is 13 amino acids. The CDR3 sequence: CATSRDSSSPLHF. In DNA form, the CDR3 reads TGTGCCACCAGCAGGGACTCTTCCTCACCCCTCCACTTT.

This clone showed up just once. V usage is TRBV30 and J usage is TRBJ1-2, with D uncertain. This CDR3 has 14 residues. The V gene lost 0 bases and the J gene lost 0 bases, with 8 bases spanning the gap. CDR1 and CDR2 from the germline V gene are GTSNPN and SVGIG (reference sequence). CDR3 region: CAWSVVGSNYGYTF. Written as DNA, the CDR3 is TGTGCCTGGAGTGTTGTGGGCTCTAACTATGGCTACACCTTC. The variable domain in full, with the rest retrieved from reference TRBV30 and TRBJ1-2, is SQTIHQWPATLVQPVGSPLSLECTVEGTSNPNLYWYRQAAGRGLQLLFYSVGIGQISSEVPQNLSASRPQDRQFILSSKKLLLSDSGFYLCAWSVVGSNYGYTFGSGTRLTVV.

The chain employs TRBV7-9 and TRBJ1-2, with 7 bases matching TRBD1. CDR1 and CDR2 (germline): SEHNR, FQNEAQ (reference sequence). V lost 5 bases to trimming and J lost 7 bases; unmatched junction nucleotides: 13. The CDR3 runs 15 residues. This CDR3 is CASSPSGTAKRGYTF. CDR3 coding DNA: TGTGCCAGCAGCCCGTCCGGGACAGCCAAGCGTGGCTACACCTTC. Combining the CDR3 with reference TRBV7-9 and TRBJ1-2 gives the whole variable domain DTGVSQNPRHKITKRGQNVTFRCDPISEHNRLYWYRQTLGQGPEFLTYFQNEAQLEKSRLLSDRFSAERPKGSFSTLEIQRTEQGDSAMYLCASSPSGTAKRGYTFGSGTRLTVV.

This chain links TRBV10-3 with TRBJ1-3, with D possibly matching TRBD1 (6 bases). Trimming shortened V by 0 bases and J by 4 bases, and 13 bases separated the two germline ends. The CDR3 covers 16 residues. CDR1 is ENHRY and CDR2 is SYGVKD in the germline V gene. The CDR3 coding sequence is TGTGCCATCAGTGAGTCGATCGACAGGAGGGGAAACACCATATATTTT. It specifies CAISESIDRRGNTIYF.

This chain links TRBV6-4 with TRBJ2-7; 8 nucleotides match TRBD2. Germline V gene lookup returns CDR1 MRHNA and CDR2 SNTAGT. This CDR3 region has 15 residues. The junction had 14 bases not matched to a gene; V was cut back by 7 bases and J by 6 bases. CDR3 residues: CASTPPRDTSGEQYF. In DNA form, the CDR3 reads TGTGCCAGCACGCCCCCACGGGATACTAGCGGCGAGCAGTACTTC.

The chain has TRBV5-1 and TRBJ2-3, with D possibly being TRBD1 (6 bases). Germline V gene data show CDR1 as SGHRS and CDR2 as YFSETQ. This CDR3 region has 14 residues. Trimming left V 6 bases short and J 0 bases short, with 11 bases between. CDR3 nucleotides: TGCGCCAGCACCAAAACAGGGAGCACAGATACGCAGTATTTT. Translation gives CASTKTGSTDTQYF.

This clone was seen a few times. The rearrangement joins TRBV19 to TRBJ1-1; 10 nucleotides agree with TRBD1. J was trimmed by 4 bases and V by 7 bases; bases with no gene match: 3. CDR3 length: 13 amino acids. Germline-derived CDR1 and CDR2 are LNHDA and SQIVND (reference sequence). The CDR3 is CASTRDRGTEAFF. In DNA, the CDR3 is TGTGCCAGTACTAGGGACAGGGGCACTGAAGCTTTCTTT.

V usage is TRBV14 and J usage is TRBJ1-1, with 8 bases that match TRBD1. The CDR3 consists of 16 residues. The trim removed 0 bases at V and 2 bases at J, leaving 5 bases unmatched. Per germline, CDR1 SGHDN and CDR2 FVKESK. Here the CDR3 reads CASSQDRGQVNTEAFF. CDR3 DNA sequence: TGTGCCAGCAGCCAAGATCGGGGACAGGTCAACACTGAAGCTTTCTTT.

V usage is TRBV4-2 and J usage is TRBJ2-3; the match to TRBD2 covers 15 bases. Trimming took 4 bases from V and 5 from J; bases not matched to a gene: 4. The CDR3 sequence is 16 residues long. From germline, CDR1 is LGHNA and CDR2 YNFKEQ. In DNA, the CDR3 is TGTGCCAGCAGCCCCGGACTAGCGGGAGGGAGAGATACGCAGTATTTT. Protein: CASSPGLAGGRDTQYF.

The chain carries TRBV2 and TRBJ1-4; D may be TRBD1 (6 bases). The V gene lost 8 bases and the J gene lost 2 bases, with 12 bases spanning the gap. This CDR3 spans 14 amino acids. Germline V gene data show CDR1 as SNHLY and CDR2 as FYNNEI. CDR3 in amino acids: CASSAGVTNEKLFF. Written as DNA, the CDR3 is TGTGCCAGCTCCGCAGGGGTCACTAATGAAAAACTGTTTTTT.

The rearrangement uses TRBV27 and TRBJ2-4, with TRBD1 matching over 8 bases. The germline V gene has CDR1 MNHEY and CDR2 SMNVEV (reference sequence). Trimming cost V 5 bases and J 1 base; bases outside gene matches: 7. The CDR3 extends over 16 amino acids. CDR3 DNA: TGTGCCAGCAGTCCGCAGGGGGCCGGGGCCAAAAACATTCAGTACTTC. This gives the protein CASSPQGAGAKNIQYF.

This rearrangement joins TRBV10-3 to TRBJ2-7; 12 bases align to TRBD2. The trim removed 10 bases at V and 5 bases at J, leaving 9 bases unmatched. This CDR3 region has 14 residues. The germline gives CDR1 ENHRY, CDR2 SYGVKD. The CDR3 sequence is CATSWTSGTNEQYF. The CDR3 bases are TGTGCCACTTCGTGGACTAGCGGGACGAACGAGCAGTACTTC.

This clone was counted a single time. V is TRBV4-2 and J is TRBJ2-7; 7 positions match TRBD1. Germline V gives CDR1 LGHNA, CDR2 YNFKEQ. CDR3 size: 17 residues. Trimming removed 1 base from V and 2 bases from J; junction bases left unmatched: 11. CDR3 in DNA: TGTGCCAGCAGCCAAGGCTACAGGGGCGTTCCCCCCTACGAGCAGTACTTC. Residues: CASSQGYRGVPPYEQYF.